This T cell receptor beta chain is from a study of beta chain features in type 1 diabetes. Broader study findings: PCR might show a preference for shorter templates, equally across patients and controls. Among patients with Type 1 diabetes, TCRB CDR3s were moderately but significantly shorter in every one of the four CD4+ subsets. Relative to healthy donors, patients appeared to have naive, central memory and Treg TCRB repertoires that were more similar.

cDNA synthesis used the whole RNA isolate, giving expressed TCRB sequences. Sequencing used immunoSEQ multiplex PCR; TCRdb keeps in-frame clones, though not all of them. The data contain about 900,000 clones, about 17% of them singletons. Each of the CD4+ naive, central memory, regulatory and stem cell-like memory populations was sorted via CD45RO/CCR7/CD25/CD127/CD95/CD27. Note on this clone: Its specificity is not known.

This TCR was recovered from a young woman in good health. Sequencing was done on a sample of naive CD4+ T cells from blood.

The CDR3 region is CSVSAGSLLYEQYF. The CDR3 coding sequence is TGCAGCGTGAGTGCGGGGAGCCTCCTTTACGAGCAGTACTTC. The chain combines TRBV29-1 with TRBJ2-7; tentatively, D is TRBD2 (6 bases). Germline lookup yields CDR1 SQVTM and CDR2 ANQGSEA. V was shortened by 6 bases and J by 4 bases, with 19 bases between the two germline ends. The CDR3 length is 14 residues.